This T cell receptor beta chain was captured in a study of blood T cell repertoires in COVID-19. For the study at large: Spain, Italy and the United States supplied samples that represented acute and convalescent COVID-19. PBMCs, B-cell-depleted T cells, or T cells provided the cDNA or gDNA that made up the material.

Authors' analysis steps: Amplification of reference gene primers provided the estimated nucleated cell counts. The repertoire was sequenced with immunoSEQ multiplex PCR; TCRdb's copy has only in-frame clones and lacks some. V, J and clone size reflect that table, while D and trimming were determined from the DNA. The sample has some 110,000 clones, around 90% seen once. Trimming took off 2 bases at V and 12 bases at J, with 18 bases between the two ends. The CDR3 runs to 14 residues. Germline values: CDR1 SGHRS, CDR2 YFSETQ. The sequence was collected from a human donor in a cohort sampled during active COVID-19. Sample: peripheral blood. The V and J genes are TRBV5-1 and TRBJ1-5; D is unclear. The CDR3 protein is CASSFDDGATDQHF. The CDR3 nucleotides read TGCGCCAGCAGCTTTGACGACGGAGCTACCGACCAGCATTTT.